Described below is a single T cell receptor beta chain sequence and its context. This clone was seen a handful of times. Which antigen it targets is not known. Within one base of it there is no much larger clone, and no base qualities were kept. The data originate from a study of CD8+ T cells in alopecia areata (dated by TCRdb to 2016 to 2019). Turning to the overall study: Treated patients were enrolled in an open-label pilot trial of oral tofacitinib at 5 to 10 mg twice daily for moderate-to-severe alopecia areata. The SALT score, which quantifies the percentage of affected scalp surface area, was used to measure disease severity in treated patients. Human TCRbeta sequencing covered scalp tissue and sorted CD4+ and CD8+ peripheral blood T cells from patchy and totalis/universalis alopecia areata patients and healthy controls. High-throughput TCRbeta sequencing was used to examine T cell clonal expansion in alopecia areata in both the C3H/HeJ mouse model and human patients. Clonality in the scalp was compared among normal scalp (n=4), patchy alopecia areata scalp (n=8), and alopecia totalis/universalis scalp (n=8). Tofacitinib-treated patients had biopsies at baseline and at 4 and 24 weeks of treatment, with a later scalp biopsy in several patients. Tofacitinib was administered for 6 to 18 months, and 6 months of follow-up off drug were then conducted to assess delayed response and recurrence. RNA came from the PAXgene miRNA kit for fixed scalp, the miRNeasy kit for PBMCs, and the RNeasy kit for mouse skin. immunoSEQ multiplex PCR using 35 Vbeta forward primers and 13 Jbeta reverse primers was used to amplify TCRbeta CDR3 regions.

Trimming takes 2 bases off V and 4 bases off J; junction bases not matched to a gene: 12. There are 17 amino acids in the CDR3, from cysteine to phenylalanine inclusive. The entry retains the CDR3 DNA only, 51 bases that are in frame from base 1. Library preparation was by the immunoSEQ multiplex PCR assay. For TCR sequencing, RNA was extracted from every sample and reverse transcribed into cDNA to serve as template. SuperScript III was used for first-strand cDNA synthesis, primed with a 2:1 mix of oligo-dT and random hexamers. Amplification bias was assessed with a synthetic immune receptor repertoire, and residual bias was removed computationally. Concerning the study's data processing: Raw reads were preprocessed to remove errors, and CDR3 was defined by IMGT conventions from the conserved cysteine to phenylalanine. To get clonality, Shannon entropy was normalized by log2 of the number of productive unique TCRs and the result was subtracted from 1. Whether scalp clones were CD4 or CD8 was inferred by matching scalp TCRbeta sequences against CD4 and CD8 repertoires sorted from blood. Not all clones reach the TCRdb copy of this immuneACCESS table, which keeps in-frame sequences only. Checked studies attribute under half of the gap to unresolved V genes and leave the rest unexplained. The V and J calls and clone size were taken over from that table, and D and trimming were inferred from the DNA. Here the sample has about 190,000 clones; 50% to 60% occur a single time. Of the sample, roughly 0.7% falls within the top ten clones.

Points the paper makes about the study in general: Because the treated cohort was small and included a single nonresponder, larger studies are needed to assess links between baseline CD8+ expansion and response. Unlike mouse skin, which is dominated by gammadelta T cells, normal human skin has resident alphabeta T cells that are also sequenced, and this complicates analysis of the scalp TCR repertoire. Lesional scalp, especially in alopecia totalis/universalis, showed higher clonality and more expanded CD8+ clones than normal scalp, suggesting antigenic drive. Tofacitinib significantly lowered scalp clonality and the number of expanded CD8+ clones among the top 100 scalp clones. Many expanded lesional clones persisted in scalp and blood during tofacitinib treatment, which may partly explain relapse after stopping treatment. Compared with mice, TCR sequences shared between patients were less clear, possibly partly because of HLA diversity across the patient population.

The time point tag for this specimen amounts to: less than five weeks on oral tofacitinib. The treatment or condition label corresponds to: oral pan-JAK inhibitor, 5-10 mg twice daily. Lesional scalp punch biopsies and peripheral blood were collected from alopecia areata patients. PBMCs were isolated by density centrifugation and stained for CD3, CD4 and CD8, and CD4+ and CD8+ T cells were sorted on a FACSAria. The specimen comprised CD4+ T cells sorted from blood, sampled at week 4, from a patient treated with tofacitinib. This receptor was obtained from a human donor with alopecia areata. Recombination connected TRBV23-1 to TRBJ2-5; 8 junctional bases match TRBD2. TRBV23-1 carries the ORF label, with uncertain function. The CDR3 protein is CASSQGKKAGAGETQYF. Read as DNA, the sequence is TGCGCCAGCAGTCAAGGGAAGAAAGCGGGAGCGGGAGAGACCCAGTACTTC.